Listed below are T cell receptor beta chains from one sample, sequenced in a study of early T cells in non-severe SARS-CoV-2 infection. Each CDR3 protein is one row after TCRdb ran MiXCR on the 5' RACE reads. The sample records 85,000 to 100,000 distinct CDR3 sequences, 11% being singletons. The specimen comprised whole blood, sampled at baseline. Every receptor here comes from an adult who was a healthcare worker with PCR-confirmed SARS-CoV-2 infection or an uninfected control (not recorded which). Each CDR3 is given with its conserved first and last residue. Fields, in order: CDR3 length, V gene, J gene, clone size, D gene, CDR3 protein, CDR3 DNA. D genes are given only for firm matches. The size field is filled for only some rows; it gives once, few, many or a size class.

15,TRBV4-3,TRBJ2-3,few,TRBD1,CASSQGDRGSDTQYF,TGCGCTAGCAGCCAAGGGGACAGGGGATCAGATACGCAGTATTTT
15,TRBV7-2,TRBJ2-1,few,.,CASTTEMGDHNEQFF,TGTGCCAGTACGACCGAGATGGGGGACCACAATGAGCAGTTCTTC
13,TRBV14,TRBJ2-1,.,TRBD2,CASSMRLADEQFF,TGTGCCAGCAGCATGCGACTAGCGGATGAGCAGTTCTTC
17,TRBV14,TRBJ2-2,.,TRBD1,CASSQLGQGANTGELFF,TGTGCCAGCAGCCAACTGGGACAGGGGGCGAACACCGGGGAGCTGTTTTTT
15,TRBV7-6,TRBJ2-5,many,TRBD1,CASSWAGTAQETQYF,TGTGCCAGCAGCTGGGCCGGGACAGCCCAAGAGACCCAGTACTTC
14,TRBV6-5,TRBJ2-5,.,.,CASSYSRGAETQYF,TGTGCCAGCAGTTACTCCCGGGGGGCCGAGACCCAGTACTTC
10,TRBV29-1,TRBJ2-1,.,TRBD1,CSVGTGEQFF,TGCAGCGTGGGGACAGGGGAGCAGTTCTTC
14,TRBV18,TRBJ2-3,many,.,CASSRFQSTDTQYF,TGTGCCAGCTCACGATTTCAGAGCACAGATACGCAGTATTTT
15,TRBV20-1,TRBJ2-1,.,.,CSAMDSLDPYNEQFF,TGCAGTGCAATGGACTCCCTAGACCCATACAATGAGCAGTTCTTC
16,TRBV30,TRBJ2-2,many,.,CAWSVGRTDGTGELFF,TGTGCCTGGAGTGTGGGTCGTACTGACGGCACCGGGGAGCTGTTTTTT
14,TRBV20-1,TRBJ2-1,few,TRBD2,CSARGTSGRYEQFF,TGCAGTGCTAGAGGGACTAGCGGGAGATATGAGCAGTTCTTC
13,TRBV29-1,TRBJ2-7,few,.,CSVVSGWPYEQYF,TGCAGCGTTGTGAGCGGGTGGCCCTACGAGCAGTACTTC
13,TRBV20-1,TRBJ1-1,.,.,CSADPGGSTEAFF,TGCAGTGCTGACCCAGGTGGTAGCACTGAAGCTTTCTTT
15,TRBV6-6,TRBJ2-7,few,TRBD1,CASSYAPDRGYEQYF,TGTGCCAGCAGTTACGCCCCGGACAGGGGATACGAGCAGTACTTC
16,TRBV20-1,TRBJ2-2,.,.,CSARDRWTSNTGELFF,TGCAGTGCTAGAGATCGTTGGACCTCGAACACCGGGGAGCTGTTTTTT
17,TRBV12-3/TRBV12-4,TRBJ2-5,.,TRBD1,CASTPSPLDPGGETQYF,TGTGCCAGCACCCCCTCGCCACTGGACCCAGGGGGAGAGACCCAGTACTTC
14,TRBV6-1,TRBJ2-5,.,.,CASSERPRSATQYF,TGTGCCAGCAGTGAGAGGCCGAGATCGGCGACCCAGTACTTC
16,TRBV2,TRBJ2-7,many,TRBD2,CASSGTSGGFSYEQYF,TGTGCCAGCAGTGGTACTAGCGGGGGGTTCTCCTACGAGCAGTACTTC
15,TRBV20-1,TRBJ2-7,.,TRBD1,CSARVPGQGPYEQYF,TGCAGTGCTAGAGTGCCGGGACAGGGCCCCTACGAGCAGTACTTC
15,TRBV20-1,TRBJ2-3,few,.,CSARPSRAGTDTQYF,TGCAGTGCTCGCCCCTCTAGAGCCGGCACAGATACGCAGTATTTT
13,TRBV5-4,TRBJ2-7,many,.,CASSLDVSYEQYF,TGTGCCAGCAGCTTGGACGTCTCCTACGAGCAGTACTTC
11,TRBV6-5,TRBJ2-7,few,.,CASSYLYEQYF,TGTGCCAGCAGTTATCTCTACGAGCAGTACTTC
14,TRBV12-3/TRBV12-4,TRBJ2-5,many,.,CASSGSAGQETQYF,TGTGCCAGCAGTGGGAGCGCTGGTCAAGAGACCCAGTACTTC
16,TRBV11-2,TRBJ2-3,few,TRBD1,CASSLVGTGGADTQYF,TGTGCCAGCAGCTTAGTAGGGACAGGGGGCGCAGATACGCAGTATTTT
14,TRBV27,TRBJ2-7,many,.,CASSPDGSSYEQYF,TGTGCCAGCAGTCCGGACGGTAGCTCCTACGAGCAGTACTTC
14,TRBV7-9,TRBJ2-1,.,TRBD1,CASRPGQGSNEQFF,TGTGCCAGCAGGCCGGGACAGGGAAGCAATGAGCAGTTCTTC
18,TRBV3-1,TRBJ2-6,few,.,CASSPYGRSLTGANVLTF,TGTGCCAGCAGCCCTTACGGACGGTCGTTAACTGGGGCCAACGTCCTGACTTTC
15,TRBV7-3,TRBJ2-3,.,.,CASSPPTGSQDTQYF,TGTGCCAGCAGCCCCCCGACGGGATCTCAAGATACGCAGTATTTT
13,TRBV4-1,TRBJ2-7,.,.,CASSQEEGRRQYF,TGCGCCAGCAGCCAAGAGGAGGGTCGGCGGCAGTACTTC
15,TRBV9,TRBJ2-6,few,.,CASSVEGAGANVLTF,TGTGCCAGCAGCGTAGAGGGTGCTGGGGCCAACGTCCTGACTTTC
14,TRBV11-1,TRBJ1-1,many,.,CASSFRGRSTEAFF,TGTGCCAGCAGCTTCCGGGGGCGCAGCACTGAAGCTTTCTTT
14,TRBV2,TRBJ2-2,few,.,CASSETQNTGELFF,TGTGCCAGCAGTGAAACCCAAAACACCGGGGAGCTGTTTTTT
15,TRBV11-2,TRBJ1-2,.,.,CASSLGSARNYGYTF,TGTGCCAGCAGCTTAGGGTCGGCAAGGAACTATGGCTACACCTTC
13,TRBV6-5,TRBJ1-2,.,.,CASRRRGNYGYTF,TGTGCCAGCAGGAGGAGGGGTAACTATGGCTACACCTTC
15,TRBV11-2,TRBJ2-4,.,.,CASKSGLPQENNQYF,TGTGCCAGCAAATCAGGACTACCCCAAGAAAACAATCAGTACTTC
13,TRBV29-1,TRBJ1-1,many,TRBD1,CSVRGGTNTEAFF,TGCAGCGTCAGGGGGGGTACTAACACTGAAGCTTTCTTT
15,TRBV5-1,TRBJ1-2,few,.,CASSPVVGRDYGYTF,TGCGCCAGCAGCCCAGTTGTGGGCAGGGACTATGGCTACACCTTC
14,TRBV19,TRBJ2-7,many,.,CASNTNGGGYEQYF,TGTGCCAGTAACACTAACGGAGGGGGCTACGAGCAGTACTTC
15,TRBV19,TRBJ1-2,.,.,CASSETAKSNYGYTF,TGTGCCAGTAGTGAAACAGCCAAATCTAACTATGGCTACACCTTC
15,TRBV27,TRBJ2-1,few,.,CASRPGTLDPGEQFF,TGTGCCTCCAGACCCGGGACGCTTGACCCCGGTGAGCAGTTCTTC
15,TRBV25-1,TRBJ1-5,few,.,CASSESQGSNQPQHF,TGTGCCAGCAGTGAATCTCAAGGGTCCAATCAGCCCCAGCATTTT
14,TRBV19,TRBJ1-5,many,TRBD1,CASSIGQANQPQHF,TGTGCCAGTAGTATCGGACAGGCAAATCAGCCCCAGCATTTT
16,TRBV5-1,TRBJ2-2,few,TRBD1,CASIQDRVENTGELFF,TGCGCCAGCATCCAGGACAGGGTGGAGAACACCGGGGAGCTGTTTTTT
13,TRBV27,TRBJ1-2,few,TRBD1,CASSFRDRAGYTF,TGTGCCAGCAGTTTCCGGGACAGGGCCGGCTACACCTTC
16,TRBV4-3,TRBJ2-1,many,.,CASSQEYGSAYNEQFF,TGCGCCAGCAGCCAAGAATACGGGAGTGCATACAATGAGCAGTTCTTC
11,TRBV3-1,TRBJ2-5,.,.,CASSQSPVRYF,TGTGCCAGCAGCCAAAGTCCAGTCCGGTACTTC
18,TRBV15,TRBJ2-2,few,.,CATSPLRGDGANTGELFF,TGTGCCACCAGCCCCCTCCGAGGGGACGGCGCGAACACCGGGGAGCTGTTTTTT
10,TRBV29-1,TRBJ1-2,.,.,CSVEGVGYTF,TGCAGCGTCGAGGGGGTTGGCTACACCTTC
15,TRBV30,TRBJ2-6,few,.,CAWAGLSAGANVLTF,TGTGCCTGGGCAGGACTCTCGGCCGGGGCCAACGTCCTGACTTTC
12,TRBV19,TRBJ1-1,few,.,CASKPGNTEAFF,TGTGCCAGTAAACCGGGCAACACTGAAGCTTTCTTT
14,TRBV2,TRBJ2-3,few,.,CVKAGAGITDTQYF,TGTGTCAAGGCGGGTGCGGGAATAACAGATACGCAGTATTTT
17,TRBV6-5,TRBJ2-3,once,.,CASSYDYFTSSTDTQYF,TGTGCCAGCAGTTACGATTATTTTACAAGTAGCACAGATACGCAGTATTTT
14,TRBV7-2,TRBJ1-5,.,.,CASSEGLNNQPQHF,TGTGCCAGCAGTGAGGGATTAAACAATCAGCCCCAGCATTTT
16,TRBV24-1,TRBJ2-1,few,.,CATSDGTESSYNEQFF,TGTGCCACCAGTGACGGAACCGAGAGCTCCTACAATGAGCAGTTCTTC
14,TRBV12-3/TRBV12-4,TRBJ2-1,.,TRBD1,CASSLTGALNEQFF,TGTGCCAGCAGTTTAACAGGGGCCCTCAATGAGCAGTTCTTC
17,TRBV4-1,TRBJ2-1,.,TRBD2,CASSQVTGSGTYNEQFF,TGCGCCAGCAGCCAAGTAACTGGGAGCGGGACTTACAATGAGCAGTTCTTC